One and the same sample provided the 21 T cell receptor beta chains below, sequenced in a study of PD-1 blockade in classical Hodgkin lymphoma. There was relapse after autologous stem cell transplantation in every patient, and there was variation in brentuximab vedotin exposure. CD4+ T cells were purified from thawed PBMCs by magnetic negative selection. Libraries were prepared by immunoSEQ multiplex PCR; TCRdb keeps only in-frame clonotypes and omits some of them. The data contain around 9,200 clones, roughly 84% of them singletons. The sample in question was CD4+ T cells from blood, obtained at baseline. The receptor set was obtained from a human donor with classical Hodgkin lymphoma.

The chain has TRBV5-8 and TRBJ1-1; D not resolved. Germline V CDR1 and CDR2: SGHTS, YDEGEE. The CDR3 runs to 13 residues. V was trimmed by 0 bases and J by 2 bases, leaving 5 bases between them. CDR3 in amino acids: CASSLERNTEAFF. As DNA, the CDR3 is TGTGCCAGCAGCTTGGAGAGAAACACTGAAGCTTTCTTT.

The genes are TRBV19 and TRBJ1-1; D gene ambiguous. This CDR3 spans 13 amino acids. Between the trimmed V and J ends, which lost 6 bases and 2 bases, there was a span of 10 bases. Germline loops: CDR1 LNHDA, CDR2 SQIVND (reference sequence). The CDR3 here is CASSTSVNTEAFF. The CDR3 DNA is TGTGCCAGTAGCACCTCAGTTAACACTGAAGCTTTCTTT.

CDR3 region: CASSLTLPALPPDTQYF. The CDR3 region has the DNA TGTGCCAGCAGTTTAACCCTGCCCGCCCTACCCCCAGATACGCAGTATTTT. J is TRBJ2-3 and V is TRBV28; D remains ambiguous. In germline, CDR1 is MDHEN, CDR2 SYDVKM. With 2 bases removed from V and 4 bases from J, the gap between germline ends came to 19 bases. The CDR3 sequence is 17 residues long.

The rearrangement joins TRBV7-9 to TRBJ1-4; D possibly corresponds to TRBD1 (5 bases). The V gene's germline CDR1 is SEHNR and CDR2 FQNEAQ (reference sequence). The CDR3 has 15 amino acids. V was trimmed by 5 bases and J by 4 bases, leaving 14 bases between them. CDR3 DNA sequence: TGTGCCAGCAGCGAAAGACAGTCCTATAATGAAAAACTGTTTTTT. This translates into CASSERQSYNEKLFF.

This clone was counted a single time. The chain joins TRBV7-2 to TRBJ2-2, with 7 bases fitting TRBD2. V lost 0 bases and J lost 6; bases outside the gene matches: 13. The germline CDR1 and CDR2 sequences are SGHTA and FQGNSA. CDR3 length equals 18 residues. The CDR3 DNA is TGTGCCAGCAGCTTAGCGATCGCGGGAGCAAGGTTTTCCGGGGAGCTGTTTTTT. It encodes CASSLAIAGARFSGELFF.

The chain couples TRBV5-1 to TRBJ2-7; D could derive from TRBD1 or TRBD2 (9 bases each). Germline-derived CDR1 and CDR2 are SGHRS and YFSETQ. V gave up 6 bases and J gave up 3 bases, with 31 bases separating them. CDR3 length: 19 residues. The chain's CDR3 is CASTLRTGTGSLAGYEQYF. The CDR3 region has the DNA TGCGCCAGCACTTTGAGAACCGGGACAGGGTCACTAGCGGGCTACGAGCAGTACTTC.

The V and J genes are TRBV27 and TRBJ2-3; the D is unclear. Germline V gives CDR1 MNHEY, CDR2 SMNVEV (reference sequence). V lost 2 bases and J lost 1, with 10 bases in between. The CDR3 length is 15 residues. This CDR3 is CASSLGGAGTDTQYF. The CDR3 DNA reads as TGTGCCAGCAGTTTAGGCGGCGCCGGCACAGATACGCAGTATTTT.

The gene calls are TRBV6-1 and TRBJ2-7; D gene ambiguous. The V gene's germline CDR1 is MNHNS and CDR2 SASEGT. The length of the CDR3 is 13 residues. V dropped 11 bases and J dropped 4 bases, with 18 bases sitting between them. CDR3 sequence: CAASWGGDYEQYF. In DNA form, the CDR3 reads TGTGCCGCCAGCTGGGGTGGAGATTACGAGCAGTACTTC.

The chain combines TRBV6-5 with TRBJ1-5; D may be TRBD1 (6 bases). The CDR3 is 16 residues long. The germline V and J ends were trimmed by 0 bases and 6 bases, with 15 bases remaining between them. Germline V gene sequence: CDR1 MNHEY, CDR2 SVGAGI. The CDR3 protein is CASSYSSQGSSQPQHF. The CDR3 region has the DNA TGTGCCAGCAGTTACTCGTCCCAGGGGAGTAGTCAGCCCCAGCATTTT.

The sample holds a few counts of this clone. V is TRBV19 and J is TRBJ2-1; D not resolved. Germline lookup yields CDR1 LNHDA and CDR2 SQIVND (reference sequence). With 3 bases removed from V and 10 bases from J, the gap between germline ends came to 10 bases. This CDR3 region has 12 residues. CDR3 nucleotide sequence: TGTGCCAGTAGTATGCTGCAGGCAGAGCAGTTCTTC. Protein: CASSMLQAEQFF.

This clone was detected a few times. The genes are TRBV28 and TRBJ2-3; weak D call: TRBD1 (6 bases). This CDR3 comprises 15 residues. V was shortened by 3 bases and J by 0 bases, with 10 bases between the two germline ends. Germline V gene data show CDR1 as MDHEN and CDR2 as SYDVKM. The CDR3 nucleotides are TGTGCCAGCAGTTTCGACAGGAGAAGCACAGATACGCAGTATTTT. Its translation: CASSFDRRSTDTQYF.

This chain uses TRBV15 with TRBJ2-1; D possibly corresponds to TRBD2 (6 bases). V was pared by 5 bases and J by 0 bases, with 14 bases between. In germline, CDR1 is LNHNV, CDR2 YYDKDF (reference sequence). This CDR3 contains 16 residues. CDR3 DNA: TGTGCCACCAGCCTATGGAGGGAGAGCTCCTACAATGAGCAGTTCTTC. This sequence encodes CATSLWRESSYNEQFF. Complete variable domain (other parts from reference TRBV15 and TRBJ2-1): DAMVIQNPRYQVTQFGKPVTLSCSQTLNHNVMYWYQQKSSQAPKLLFHYYDKDFNNEADTPDNFQSRRPNTSFCFLDIRSPGLGDTAMYLCATSLWRESSYNEQFFGPGTRLTVL.

This clone was seen a few times. The rearrangement joins TRBV28 to TRBJ1-3; D is undetermined. The CDR3 runs to 13 residues. Between the trimmed V and J ends, which lost 7 bases and 1 base, there was a span of 8 bases. Germline loops: CDR1 MDHEN, CDR2 SYDVKM. In DNA, the CDR3 is TGTGCCAGCATCCGGAATTCTGGAAACACCATATATTTT. This sequence encodes CASIRNSGNTIYF.

The gene calls are TRBV7-2 and TRBJ2-1, with 13 nucleotides matching TRBD2. V shed 2 bases and J 10 bases; nucleotides not matched to a gene: 5. Germline CDR1 and CDR2: SGHTA and FQGNSA. The CDR3 totals 15 residues. CDR3 DNA: TGTGCCAGCAGCTTATCCAGACTAGCGGGAGGAGAGCAGTTCTTC. Its translation is CASSLSRLAGGEQFF.

DNA for the CDR3: TGCGCCAGCAGCTCCGGACTAGCGGGAGCCCCGAACACCGGGGAGCTGTTTTTT. This translates into CASSSGLAGAPNTGELFF. The rearrangement uses TRBV5-1 and TRBJ2-2, with 13 nucleotides matching TRBD2. Germline lookup yields CDR1 SGHRS and CDR2 YFSETQ. V lost 3 bases, J lost 0 bases, and 5 bases stayed unmatched. The CDR3 is 18 residues long.

This clone was counted a few times. The chain uses TRBV2 and TRBJ1-5; D is uncertain. Germline CDR1 and CDR2: SNHLY and FYNNEI. The CDR3 runs to 14 residues. The V end was cut by 1 base, the J end by 7 bases, with 11 bases between. The CDR3 DNA follows: TGTGCCAGCAGTGAAGAGGGCCGGTGGCAGCCCCAGCATTTT. Protein sequence: CASSEEGRWQPQHF.

The chain has TRBV10-3 and TRBJ2-2; TRBD1 matches at 11 bases. J was trimmed by 6 bases and V by 4 bases; bases with no gene match: 7. The CDR3 has 16 amino acids. Germline lookup yields CDR1 ENHRY and CDR2 SYGVKD. The chain's CDR3 is CAISAPGQGVSGELFF. CDR3 in DNA: TGTGCCATCAGTGCTCCGGGACAGGGGGTCTCCGGGGAGCTGTTTTTT.

The V and J genes are TRBV7-9 and TRBJ2-2; 7 positions agree with TRBD2. V shed 6 bases, J shed 5 bases, and the junction held 9 bases outside the gene matches. The germline V gene has CDR1 SEHNR and CDR2 FQNEAQ (reference sequence). The CDR3 is made up of 15 amino acids. For the CDR3, the DNA is TGTGCCAGCAGTACGACGGGGAGGGATACCGGGGAGCTGTTTTTT. Translation gives CASSTTGRDTGELFF.

By sample fraction, this clone is large. This chain uses TRBV5-1 with TRBJ1-1; 8 bases map to TRBD1. V was clipped by 3 bases and J by 4 bases; unmatched bases: 8. Germline CDR1 SGHRS, CDR2 YFSETQ. CDR3 length: 15 amino acids. As DNA, the CDR3 is TGCGCCAGCAGCTCGGGACAGGCGAGGGGCACTGAAGCTTTCTTT. Translating it yields CASSSGQARGTEAFF.

J is TRBJ1-2 and V is TRBV5-5; 7 bases are a match to TRBD1. The germline CDR1 and CDR2 sequences are SGHKS and YYEKEE (reference sequence). CDR3 length: 13 residues. J was trimmed by 5 bases and V by 5 bases; bases with no gene match: 6. CDR3 nucleotide sequence: TGTGCCAGCAGGGTTGGGGGACAGTATGGCTACACCTTC. Residues: CASRVGGQYGYTF.

This chain uses TRBV28 with TRBJ2-7; weak D call: TRBD1 (6 bases). Germline CDR1 reads MDHEN; CDR2 reads SYDVKM. Trimming shortened V by 5 bases and J by 2 bases, and 16 bases separated the two germline ends. The CDR3 extends over 15 amino acids. This CDR3 reads CASSESGTRTYEQYF. CDR3 nucleotides: TGTGCCAGCAGTGAATCCGGGACAAGGACCTACGAGCAGTACTTC.